The 30 T cell receptor beta chains given below trace back to one sample, sequenced in a study of T-cell memory formation after mild COVID-19. Using its own MiXCR run on the 5' RACE reads, TCRdb lists one record per CDR3 protein. This sample has hundreds of thousands of distinct CDR3 sequences, with about a fifth found just once. Material: PBMCs or a T cell subset sorted from them (not recorded which). The receptors stem from an adult woman who had mild COVID-19 (a few samples of this study predate the infection). Cell type and time point are not known.

This clonotype has just a few counts. The gene calls are TRBV29-1 and TRBJ2-7; D call uncertain. Germline loops: CDR1 SQVTM, CDR2 ANQGSEA. The germline V and J ends were trimmed by 4 bases and 7 bases, with 11 bases remaining between them. This CDR3 spans 11 amino acids. Written as DNA, the CDR3 is TGCAGCGTTGCTAGGCCACGGGAGCAGTACTTC. Encoded protein: CSVARPREQYF.

V gene TRBV6-6 combines with J gene TRBJ2-4, with D uncertain. Germline CDR1 is MNHNY and CDR2 is SVGAGI (reference sequence). V lost 5 bases, J lost 1 base, and 15 bases lay in between. CDR3 length: 16 amino acids. The CDR3 here is CASSPLMATAKNIQYF. The CDR3 coding sequence is TGTGCCAGCAGTCCCCTGATGGCCACCGCCAAAAACATTCAGTACTTC.

The rearrangement joins TRBV12-3 or TRBV12-4 to TRBJ1-6, with 9 positions matching TRBD1. V dropped 6 bases and J dropped 6; count of bases not matched to a gene: 3. CDR3 length equals 14 residues. The CDR3 sequence: CASRGTGSNSPLHF. The CDR3 DNA reads as TGTGCCAGCAGGGGGACAGGGAGTAATTCACCCCTCCACTTT.

This sequence joins TRBV12-3 or TRBV12-4 and TRBJ2-1; tentatively, D is TRBD1 (8 bases). The CDR3 is made up of 15 amino acids. V lost 4 bases to trimming and J lost 7 bases, with 17 bases between them. The CDR3 coding sequence is TGTGCCAGCAGTTCCGGACAGGGAGGGGGAAATGAGCAGTTCTTC. This gives the protein CASSSGQGGGNEQFF.

The chain recombines TRBV11-2 with TRBJ2-2, with D unresolved. Germline loops: CDR1 SGHAT, CDR2 FQNNGV. V was cut by 1 base and J by 4 bases, with 10 bases left in between. The CDR3 is 15 residues long. CDR3: CASSLGTIFTGELFF. The CDR3, as DNA: TGTGCCAGCAGCTTAGGGACGATATTCACCGGGGAGCTGTTTTTT.

The chain uses TRBV2 and TRBJ2-7; 7 nucleotides match TRBD2. V lost 8 bases to trimming and J lost 5 bases; unmatched junction nucleotides: 12. The CDR3 is 14 amino acids. Germline V gene data show CDR1 as SNHLY and CDR2 as FYNNEI. This CDR3 is CASDLSGTGNEQYF. DNA of the CDR3: TGTGCCAGCGACTTAAGCGGGACCGGGAACGAGCAGTACTTC.

The sample holds a few counts of this clonotype. The V call is TRBV4-1, the J call TRBJ2-7; D remains unclear. This CDR3 has 13 residues. The germline CDR1 and CDR2 sequences are MGHRA and YSYEKL. V lost 4 bases, J lost 2 bases, and 9 bases lay in between. The CDR3 is CASSPAETYEQYF. The DNA of the CDR3 is TGCGCCAGCAGCCCCGCGGAGACCTACGAGCAGTACTTC.

This clonotype showed up just a few times. This chain joins TRBV24-1 and TRBJ1-5; TRBD1 agrees at 8 bases. J lost 7 bases, V lost 2 bases, and 3 bases had no gene match. Germline CDR1 KGHDR, CDR2 SFDVKD. CDR3 size: 14 residues. DNA for the CDR3: TGTGCCACCAGTGATTCGGACAGGGTCCAGCCCCAGCATTTT. It yields the protein CATSDSDRVQPQHF.

The rearrangement links TRBV5-4 to TRBJ2-1; 7 bases line up with TRBD2. This CDR3 is 16 amino acids long. Per germline, CDR1 SGHNT and CDR2 YYREEE (reference sequence). V lost 4 bases, J lost 4 bases, and 11 bases stayed unmatched. In nucleotides, the CDR3 is TGTGCCAGCAGCCTAGGGAGGGGCCCTATGTACAATGAGCAGTTCTTC. Amino acids: CASSLGRGPMYNEQFF.

This clonotype has just a few counts. The chain carries TRBV6-2 or TRBV6-3 and TRBJ2-2; 9 positions agree with TRBD2. CDR3 length equals 15 residues. Trimming removed 6 bases from V and 4 bases from J; junction bases left unmatched: 6. Germline loops: CDR1 MNHEY, CDR2 SVGEGT. CDR3 nucleotide sequence: TGTGCCAGCAGCTTGACTAGCGGAGTCACCGGGGAGCTGTTTTTT. This encodes CASSLTSGVTGELFF.

The rearrangement uses TRBV5-6 and TRBJ1-2; D unclear. CDR3 length: 13 residues. The V end was cut by 4 bases, the J end by 7 bases, with 14 bases between. The germline CDR1 and CDR2 sequences are SGHDT and YYEEEE. The CDR3 is CASSPRTGLGYTF. CDR3 in DNA: TGTGCCAGCAGCCCCAGGACTGGGCTTGGCTACACCTTC.

The CDR3 region is CASKRQLITSEAFF. CDR3 DNA: TGCGCCAGTAAGAGACAGCTAATTACTTCTGAAGCTTTCTTT. The chain uses TRBV5-1 and TRBJ1-1; a weak D match, TRBD1 (5 bases). Germline V gene sequence: CDR1 SGHRS, CDR2 YFSETQ. The CDR3 extends over 14 amino acids. Trimming took 8 bases from V and 6 from J, leaving 20 bases between them.

V is TRBV7-9 and J is TRBJ1-1; 9 bases are a match to TRBD1. In germline, CDR1 is SEHNR, CDR2 FQNEAQ (reference sequence). The CDR3 has 17 residues. Trimming at V came to 5 bases and at J to 4 bases, leaving 14 bases not matched to a gene. CDR3 nucleotide sequence: TGTGCCAGCAGCCCATCGGGACAGGGAAGGGTCGGCACTGAAGCTTTCTTT. It specifies CASSPSGQGRVGTEAFF.

This clonotype has just a few counts. This sequence joins TRBV4-1 and TRBJ1-1; 10 bases are a match to TRBD1. The CDR3 sequence is 15 residues long. With 4 bases clipped from V and 0 bases from J, the junction kept 2 bases outside the gene matches. Germline V CDR1 and CDR2: MGHRA, YSYEKL. The CDR3 here is CASSRGQGMNTEAFF. As DNA, the CDR3 is TGCGCCAGCAGCCGGGGACAGGGGATGAACACTGAAGCTTTCTTT.

The V gene is TRBV24-1, the J gene TRBJ2-7; D not resolved. The V end was cut by 5 bases, the J end by 3 bases, with 7 bases between. The CDR3 runs 12 residues. CDR1 is KGHDR and CDR2 is SFDVKD in the germline V gene. The CDR3: CATSATDYEQYF. As DNA, the CDR3 is TGTGCCACCAGTGCCACCGACTACGAGCAGTACTTC.

The chain joins TRBV4-1 to TRBJ2-3, with D uncertain. The CDR3 covers 14 residues. In germline, CDR1 is MGHRA, CDR2 YSYEKL. The V and J ends lost 4 bases and 2 bases respectively, with 10 bases between them. CDR3 DNA: TGCGCCAGCAGCCGGGCCAGAATCACAGATACGCAGTATTTT. The encoded protein is CASSRARITDTQYF.

This clonotype has just a few counts. V gene TRBV9 combines with J gene TRBJ2-3; unclear D gene. V gave up 0 bases and J gave up 0 bases, with 5 bases separating them. The length of the CDR3 is 14 residues. From germline, CDR1 is SGDLS and CDR2 YYNGEE. The CDR3 is CASSVDQSTDTQYF. In DNA form, the CDR3 reads TGTGCCAGCAGCGTAGATCAGAGCACAGATACGCAGTATTTT.

The rearrangement joins TRBV11-2 to TRBJ2-3; tentative D call: TRBD2 (6 bases). Germline V gene lookup returns CDR1 SGHAT and CDR2 FQNNGV. Trimming shortened V by 1 base and J by 0 bases, and 23 bases separated the two germline ends. The length of the CDR3 is 20 residues. The CDR3, as DNA: TGTGCCAGCAGCTTAGTCGGTGGGGGGTTTGTCCGCCCTAGCACAGATACGCAGTATTTT. Translation gives CASSLVGGGFVRPSTDTQYF.

V usage is TRBV5-1 and J usage is TRBJ2-6; 7 nucleotides line up with TRBD1. V lost 8 bases and J lost 2; bases outside the gene matches: 10. Looked up from germline, CDR1 is SGHRS and CDR2 is YFSETQ. The CDR3 contains 16 residues. The CDR3 DNA follows: TGCGCCAGTTTTCAACAGGGGTCAGCTGGGGCCAACGTCCTGACTTTC. Translated, it gives CASFQQGSAGANVLTF. Together with reference TRBV5-1 and TRBJ2-6, the CDR3 gives the full variable domain: KAGVTQTPRYLIKTRGQQVTLSCSPISGHRSVSWYQQTPGQGLQFLFEYFSETQRNKGNFPGRFSGRQFSNSRSEMNVSTLELGDSALYLCASFQQGSAGANVLTFGAGSRLTVL.

As regards this clonotype: A read error may account for a junction end that differs from germline. The chain combines TRBV10-2 with TRBJ2-5; 7 nucleotides agree with TRBD2. CDR1 and CDR2 from the germline V gene are WSHSY and SAAADI. There are 14 residues in the CDR3. CDR3 loop: CASSEPFWGGHQDF. As DNA, the CDR3 is TGCGCCAGCAGTGAGCCCTTCTGGGGAGGGCATCAGGACTTC.

V is TRBV20-1 and J is TRBJ1-5; 8 bases agree with TRBD1. The CDR3 length is 15 residues. CDR1 and CDR2 (germline): DFQATT, SNEGSKA (reference sequence). The J segment lost 4 bases and the V segment lost 2 bases, leaving 7 bases of the junction unmatched. The CDR3 DNA is TGCAGTGCTAGACCCAAGGGACAGGTAAATCAGCCCCAGCATTTT. Translating it yields CSARPKGQVNQPQHF.

At least ten counts were recorded for this clonotype. The chain combines TRBV10-2 with TRBJ2-1, with TRBD2 identical over 10 bases. There are 17 residues in the CDR3. Germline CDR1 is WSHSY and CDR2 is SAAADI. V shed 2 bases and J 6 bases; nucleotides not matched to a gene: 10. The CDR3, as DNA: TGCGCCAGCAGTGAGCCGGGACTAGCGTCCACACTCAATGAGCAGTTCTTC. Translated, it gives CASSEPGLASTLNEQFF.

The chain carries TRBV19 and TRBJ1-1; tentative D call: TRBD1 (5 bases). The germline gives CDR1 LNHDA, CDR2 SQIVND (reference sequence). The CDR3 runs 12 residues. Trimming left V 7 bases short and J 4 bases short, with 10 bases between. CDR3 in amino acids: CASNTGGTEAFF. The CDR3 DNA sequence: TGTGCCAGTAACACAGGAGGCACTGAAGCTTTCTTT.

This clonotype was counted at least ten times. The chain uses TRBV5-1 and TRBJ1-3; D unclear. The CDR3 length is 16 residues. V was shortened by 0 bases and J by 1 base, with 11 bases between the two germline ends. The germline V gene encodes CDR1 SGHRS and CDR2 YFSETQ. The CDR3 spells CASSLGPTASGNTIYF. The DNA of the CDR3 is TGCGCCAGCAGCTTGGGACCTACCGCTTCTGGAAACACCATATATTTT.

The chain carries TRBV19 and TRBJ1-1, with TRBD1 identical over 7 bases. CDR1 and CDR2 (germline): LNHDA, SQIVND (reference sequence). Unmatched junction bases numbered 10, after V lost 5 bases and J lost 10 bases. The CDR3 runs 13 residues. CDR3 sequence reads: CASSLEKGARAFF. The CDR3 DNA reads as TGTGCCAGTAGTCTCGAAAAGGGGGCAAGAGCTTTCTTT.

This sequence joins TRBV10-3 and TRBJ2-7, with 14 bases that match TRBD2. In germline, CDR1 is ENHRY, CDR2 SYGVKD. There are 14 residues in the CDR3. Trimming cost V 7 bases and J 7 bases; bases outside gene matches: 6. Here the CDR3 reads CAINGLAGGGEQYF. DNA of the CDR3: TGTGCCATCAACGGACTAGCGGGAGGAGGAGAGCAGTACTTC.

The CDR3 reads CASSLGGGGKNIQYF. CDR3 bases: TGTGCCAGCAGCTTAGGCGGGGGAGGCAAAAACATTCAGTACTTC. The V gene is TRBV7-9, the J gene TRBJ2-4, with 7 bases lining up with TRBD2. Per the germline V gene, CDR1 is SEHNR and CDR2 is FQNEAQ (reference sequence). This CDR3 is built from 15 residues. Trimming at V came to 1 base and at J to 3 bases, leaving 3 bases not matched to a gene.

V gene TRBV5-1 combines with J gene TRBJ2-6; 10 nucleotides align to TRBD1. The CDR3 consists of 18 residues. V lost 4 bases to trimming and J lost 4 bases; unmatched junction nucleotides: 11. Germline V gene lookup returns CDR1 SGHRS and CDR2 YFSETQ. CDR3 in DNA: TGCGCCAGCAGCCCCCCGGGACAGGGGACCCACGGGGCCAACGTCCTGACTTTC. It yields the protein CASSPPGQGTHGANVLTF.

This clonotype has just a few counts. The V and J genes are TRBV20-1 and TRBJ1-5; TRBD1 agrees at 7 bases. The CDR3 is 13 amino acids. J lost 6 bases, V lost 6 bases, and 8 bases had no gene match. In germline, CDR1 is DFQATT, CDR2 SNEGSKA (reference sequence). The chain's CDR3 is CSAIDRVGQPQHF. The CDR3 DNA reads as TGCAGTGCCATAGACAGGGTCGGTCAGCCCCAGCATTTT.

J is TRBJ2-7 and V is TRBV11-3; TRBD1 might be the D (6 bases). The CDR3 is made up of 17 amino acids. V was shortened by 5 bases and J by 0 bases, with 20 bases between the two germline ends. Germline values: CDR1 SGHNT, CDR2 YENEEA. Here the CDR3 reads CASSLRGRGHLSYEQYF. The CDR3 coding sequence is TGTGCCAGCAGCCTAAGGGGTCGGGGACACCTCTCCTACGAGCAGTACTTC.